This T cell receptor (beta chain) was profiled in a study of CD8 T cells in ankylosing spondylitis. General study points: In ankylosing spondylitis patients, matched synovial fluid reportedly showed significant enrichment of disease-linked clones. Earlier literature documents some of the motif variants in reactive arthritis synovial fluid and blood. A TCR beta motif made of about eight highly homologous variants seemed typical of ankylosing spondylitis blood. CD8+ by phenotype, disease-linked clones were relatively rare in peripheral blood.

Note on this clonotype: Antigen specificity is unknown.

V lost 2 bases to trimming and J lost 5 bases; unmatched junction nucleotides: 7. CDR3 length equals 15 residues. Germline loops: CDR1 SGHTA, CDR2 FQGNSA. Quantitative 5'-RACE with molecular barcodes produced the TCR beta libraries. TCRdb reprocessed the 5' RACE reads via MiXCR and lists one record per CDR3 protein. Of approximately 500,000 distinct CDR3 sequences in the sample, 9.5% to 15% were seen once. Sequenced sample: blood, either unsorted or a sorted T cell fraction (not recorded which). The V gene is TRBV7-2, the J gene TRBJ2-5, with TRBD2 matching 8 bases. This TCR was sampled from a male donor with ankylosing spondylitis. The CDR3 nucleotides read TGTGCCAGCAGCTTATCAGTAGCGGGACGGGAGACCCAGTACTTC. Translating gives CASSLSVAGRETQYF.